The 9 T cell receptor beta chains below come from one sample, sequenced in a study of a mutant IDH1 vaccine in newly diagnosed glioma. Here immunoSEQ multiplex PCR was the method, and the copy in TCRdb shows in-frame clones only, minus some. The table includes 45,000 to 55,000 clones, about three quarters detected once. These receptors lack a known antigen. Time point indicated: week 35, safety follow-up. In every dose of vaccine, 300 ug of mutant IDH1 20-mer peptide was given alongside topical imiquimod. The sample here was PBMCs, taken from a glioma patient whose treatment included an IDH1 peptide vaccine. The source is a man aged 40-49 years with glioma.

This chain connects TRBV10-3 to TRBJ2-2; D could derive from TRBD1 or TRBD2 (5 bases each). Germline CDR1 is ENHRY and CDR2 is SYGVKD. The CDR3 loop spans 14 amino acids. V lost 0 bases and J lost 6, with 8 bases in between. CDR3: CAISESGAPGELFF. The CDR3 nucleotides are TGTGCCATCAGTGAGTCCGGGGCTCCCGGGGAGCTGTTTTTT.

This clone was seen ten or more times. This rearrangement joins TRBV5-4 to TRBJ2-7; D might be TRBD1 (7 bases). V was shortened by 4 bases and J by 1 base, with 15 bases between the two germline ends. CDR1 is SGHNT and CDR2 is YYREEE in the germline V gene (reference sequence). The CDR3 covers 15 residues. CDR3 residues: CASSGGTVSSYEQYF. CDR3 coding DNA: TGTGCCAGCAGCGGAGGGACAGTCTCATCCTACGAGCAGTACTTC.

The genes are TRBV19 and TRBJ1-4, with 11 nucleotides matching TRBD1. The CDR3 is made up of 16 amino acids. Germline V lookup: CDR1 LNHDA, CDR2 SQIVND (reference sequence). V shed 9 bases and J 4 bases; nucleotides not matched to a gene: 10. The DNA for the CDR3 is TGTGCCAGCAAGCCGGGACAGGGGGACTTTAATGAAAAACTGTTTTTT. This translates into CASKPGQGDFNEKLFF.

Note on this clone: The junction does not match germline at one end; this may be a read error. The J gene is TRBJ2-1, the V gene TRBV18; 12 bases map to TRBD2. CDR3 length equals 15 residues. Per the germline V gene, CDR1 is KGHSH and CDR2 is LQKENI. CDR3 coding DNA: TGTGCCAGCTCGCCACTAGCGGGAGGCAGCAATGAGCAGTTCTTC. Translating gives CASSPLAGGSNEQFF.

This chain connects TRBV7-9 to TRBJ2-1; 7 bases align to TRBD2. This CDR3 is 18 amino acids long. Germline V gene data show CDR1 as SEHNR and CDR2 as FQNEAQ (reference sequence). V shed 2 bases and J 7 bases; nucleotides not matched to a gene: 17. The CDR3 DNA is TGTGCCAGCAGCTTATCCCATACTAGCGATCTTCGGGCGAATGAGCAGTTCTTC. Its protein is CASSLSHTSDLRANEQFF.

This chain uses TRBV19 with TRBJ1-1; TRBD1 is a possible D gene (5 bases). Trimming left V 10 bases short and J 1 base short, with 16 bases between. The germline gives CDR1 LNHDA, CDR2 SQIVND (reference sequence). The CDR3 is made up of 14 amino acids. The CDR3 is CATTSGTGNTEAFF. The CDR3 DNA reads as TGTGCCACCACCTCGGGGACGGGGAACACTGAAGCTTTCTTT. Complete variable domain (other parts from reference TRBV19 and TRBJ1-1): DGGITQSPKYLFRKEGQNVTLSCEQNLNHDAMYWYRQDPGQGLRLIYYSQIVNDFQKGDIAEGYSVSREKKESFPLTVTSAQKNPTAFYLCATTSGTGNTEAFFGQGTRLTVV.

Concerning this clone: One end of the junction is discordant with germline, which a read error may explain. The chain is built from TRBV7-9 and TRBJ1-4; 7 bases are shared with TRBD1. The CDR3 is made up of 13 amino acids. Germline V gives CDR1 SEHNR, CDR2 FQNEAQ (reference sequence). CDR3 sequence (DNA): TGTGCCAGCAGCCAGGGGGGGCAAAGCCCTAATCTTTTT. This sequence encodes CASSQGGQSPNLF.

The chain combines TRBV5-1 with TRBJ2-1, with no clear D. The V and J ends lost 0 bases and 6 bases respectively, with 7 bases between them. This CDR3 comprises 13 residues. Germline V gene lookup returns CDR1 SGHRS and CDR2 YFSETQ. CDR3 protein: CASSLVVGNEQFF. Here the CDR3 DNA reads TGCGCCAGCAGCTTGGTTGTCGGCAATGAGCAGTTCTTC.

The chain employs TRBV29-1 and TRBJ2-7; the D gene is possibly TRBD2 (5 bases). There are 14 residues in the CDR3. Trimming shortened V by 4 bases and J by 5 bases, and 18 bases separated the two germline ends. CDR1 SQVTM and CDR2 ANQGSEA come from the germline V gene. The CDR3 DNA reads as TGCAGCGTTGGCGAAGCGGTTGGGTTGGACGAGCAGTACTTC. This translates into CSVGEAVGLDEQYF.